This T cell receptor beta chain was documented in a study of a mutant IDH1 vaccine in newly diagnosed glioma. Trimming took off 6 bases at V and 4 bases at J, with 12 bases between the two ends. The V gene's germline CDR1 is MNHNS and CDR2 SASEGT. The CDR3 length is 13 residues. This clone was observed a single time. Its antigen is currently unknown. Generated by immunoSEQ multiplex PCR, the TCRdb table keeps only in-frame clones and is missing some. Of about 51,000 clones in the sample, 78% were seen once. Time point noted: week 5, during vaccination. Vaccinated patients received 300 ug of mutant IDH1 20-mer peptide per dose, with topical imiquimod.

This chain connects TRBV6-1 to TRBJ2-5; D is possibly TRBD2 (6 bases). The sample was PBMCs, taken from a glioma patient whose treatment included an IDH1 peptide vaccine. This receptor was identified in a man aged 45-65 years with glioma. CDR3 in DNA: TGTGCCAGCAGAGAGGGAGGTAGAGAGACCCAGTACTTC. Its translation is CASREGGRETQYF.